Following are 25 T cell receptor beta chains from one sample sequenced in a study of cytomegalovirus exposure and HLA in healthy donors. Clones were sequenced by immunoSEQ multiplex PCR, and TCRdb holds only the in-frame ones, with some missing. The sample has over 150,000 clones, approximately 83% seen once. Sequenced: PBMCs. The receptors come from a woman between 18 and 29 years old in good health and CMV-seropositive.

The count of this clone is one. The chain joins TRBV4-2 to TRBJ2-5; TRBD2 is a possible D gene (6 bases). Germline V CDR1 and CDR2: LGHNA, YNFKEQ. The CDR3 runs to 15 residues. The V end was cut by 1 base, the J end by 1 base, with 10 bases between. The CDR3 DNA sequence: TGTGCCAGCAGCCAAGTAGCGGCACCCCAAGAGACCCAGTACTTC. Its protein product is CASSQVAAPQETQYF.

The CDR3 coding sequence is TGTGCCAGCAGCCATCGACCGGGGACAGATTGGGCCTACGAGCAGTACTTC. It is translated as CASSHRPGTDWAYEQYF. V and J are TRBV14 and TRBJ2-7, with TRBD1 identical over 7 bases. Germline V gives CDR1 SGHDN, CDR2 FVKESK. V lost 3 bases to trimming and J lost 2 bases; unmatched junction nucleotides: 13. The CDR3 spans 17 residues.

This rearrangement joins TRBV6-6 to TRBJ1-1, with D tentatively TRBD1 (6 bases). V was cut by 4 bases and J by 6 bases, with 15 bases left in between. Germline V gives CDR1 MNHNY, CDR2 SVGAGI (reference sequence). The CDR3 sequence is 14 residues long. This CDR3 reads CASSSGTPLSEAFF. As DNA, the CDR3 is TGTGCCAGCAGTTCCGGGACACCCCTTTCTGAAGCTTTCTTT.

The chain combines TRBV7-3 with TRBJ2-1, with TRBD2 matching 11 bases. The CDR3 has 15 residues. Germline values: CDR1 SGHTA, CDR2 FQGTGA. The junction had 5 bases not matched to a gene; V was cut back by 2 bases and J by 8 bases. The CDR3 sequence: CASSLSLAGADEQFF. CDR3 in DNA: TGTGCCAGCAGCTTATCACTAGCGGGGGCCGATGAGCAGTTCTTC.

V usage is TRBV27 and J usage is TRBJ2-7; D may be TRBD2 (6 bases). The CDR3 contains 14 residues. CDR1 MNHEY and CDR2 SMNVEV come from the germline V gene (reference sequence). Trimming stripped 11 bases from V and 0 bases from J, with 17 bases between. This CDR3 is CAAGTGARSYEQYF. In nucleotides, the CDR3 is TGTGCCGCCGGGACGGGAGCGCGCTCCTACGAGCAGTACTTC.

The chain carries TRBV9 and TRBJ1-1, with 7 bases that match TRBD1. V lost 3 bases and J lost 6; bases outside the gene matches: 8. The CDR3 length is 14 residues. The V gene's germline CDR1 is SGDLS and CDR2 YYNGEE. In DNA form, the CDR3 reads TGTGCCAGCAGCGACCTCCAGGGGGGCCCTGAAGCTTTCTTT. As protein: CASSDLQGGPEAFF.

The chain couples TRBV2 to TRBJ2-6; a weak D match, TRBD2 (5 bases). Trimming pared 6 bases from V and 1 base from J, leaving 10 bases between. The germline CDR1 and CDR2 sequences are SNHLY and FYNNEI. This CDR3 has 15 residues. This CDR3 is CASRETGSGANVLTF. The CDR3 DNA reads TGTGCCAGCAGGGAGACGGGGTCTGGGGCCAACGTCCTGACTTTC.

The CDR3 DNA reads as TGCGCCAGCAGCCAAGGAGGGCGGGGGGCGACAGATACGCAGTATTTT. Encoded protein: CASSQGGRGATDTQYF. V gene TRBV4-3 combines with J gene TRBJ2-3, with TRBD2 matching over 8 bases. The CDR3 covers 16 residues. V lost 1 base to trimming and J lost 3 bases; unmatched junction nucleotides: 6. In germline, CDR1 is LGHNA, CDR2 YSLEER.

J is TRBJ2-5 and V is TRBV6-1; D possibly corresponds to TRBD2 (6 bases). Deletions cut 4 bases from V and 4 bases from J, with 7 bases between. The CDR3 has 12 amino acids. Germline CDR1 reads MNHNS; CDR2 reads SASEGT. The CDR3 DNA is TGTGCCAGCAGTGGGACTACAGAGACCCAGTACTTC. This encodes CASSGTTETQYF.

The chain recombines TRBV6-4 with TRBJ2-5; 14 positions agree with TRBD2. Per the germline V gene, CDR1 is MRHNA and CDR2 is SNTAGT. CDR3 length: 17 amino acids. V was pared by 4 bases and J by 5 bases, with 9 bases of the junction left unmatched. The CDR3 reads CASSAPVTSGGGETQYF. The CDR3 nucleotides read TGTGCCAGCAGTGCCCCTGTGACTAGCGGGGGGGGTGAGACCCAGTACTTC.

This clone appeared once. This sequence joins TRBV7-2 and TRBJ1-5, with a weak D call TRBD1 (6 bases). There are 14 residues in the CDR3. V lost 5 bases and J 5 bases, leaving 13 bases between the germline ends. From germline, CDR1 is SGHTA and CDR2 FQGNSA. The CDR3 DNA reads TGTGCCAGCAGCGTTAACAGGGTGGATCAGCCCCAGCATTTT. Protein sequence: CASSVNRVDQPQHF.

This chain joins TRBV4-3 and TRBJ1-4; possible D gene TRBD1, 5 bases. Germline V gives CDR1 LGHNA, CDR2 YSLEER. CDR3 length: 17 amino acids. Trimming stripped 4 bases from V and 7 bases from J, with 22 bases between. CDR3 bases: TGCGCCAGCAGCCTCCAACTGCTGGCAGACGGGGGTGAAAAACTGTTTTTT. The encoded protein is CASSLQLLADGGEKLFF.

V usage is TRBV19 and J usage is TRBJ2-1; D remains ambiguous. This CDR3 has 15 amino acids. CDR1 and CDR2 from the germline V gene are LNHDA and SQIVND (reference sequence). The V end was cut by 5 bases, the J end by 2 bases, with 13 bases between. CDR3 region: CASSPMPGAYNEQFF. DNA of the CDR3: TGTGCCAGTAGTCCAATGCCCGGTGCCTACAATGAGCAGTTCTTC.

This clone was counted at least ten times. The chain has TRBV29-1 and TRBJ2-5; the D is unclear. Trimming cost V 8 bases and J 1 base, with 11 bases left between them. The V gene's germline CDR1 is SQVTM and CDR2 ANQGSEA. The length of the CDR3 is 12 residues. The CDR3 bases are TGCAGCTGTTCCGAGGCCCAAGAGACCCAGTACTTC. As protein: CSCSEAQETQYF.

This chain uses TRBV9 with TRBJ2-3; a possible D gene is TRBD2 (7 bases). The V gene's germline CDR1 is SGDLS and CDR2 YYNGEE. This CDR3 contains 17 residues. V lost 0 bases and J 4 bases, leaving 18 bases between the germline ends. The CDR3 spells CASSVGGRGGAADTQYF. The CDR3 DNA follows: TGTGCCAGCAGCGTAGGAGGTCGAGGGGGGGCCGCAGATACGCAGTATTTT.

The chain has TRBV25-1 and TRBJ1-6; D gene uncertain. Trimming shortened V by 5 bases and J by 8 bases, and 10 bases separated the two germline ends. The CDR3 covers 13 residues. The germline CDR1 and CDR2 sequences are MGHDK and SYGVNS. The CDR3 here is CASSWQVDSPLHF. As DNA, the CDR3 is TGTGCCAGCAGTTGGCAGGTTGATTCACCCCTCCACTTT. The full variable domain, in which reference TRBV25-1 and TRBJ1-6 provide the parts outside the CDR3, is EADIYQTPRYLVIGTGKKITLECSQTMGHDKMYWYQQDPGMELHLIHYSYGVNSTEKGDLSSESTVSRIRTEHFPLTLESARPSHTSQYLCASSWQVDSPLHFGNGTRLTVT.

The J gene is TRBJ1-4, the V gene TRBV5-6, with D possibly matching TRBD1 (5 bases). Germline V gene lookup returns CDR1 SGHDT and CDR2 YYEEEE. The V and J ends lost 3 bases and 5 bases respectively, with 14 bases between them. CDR3 size: 15 residues. In DNA, the CDR3 is TGTGCCAGCAGCTGGGGCGGGGGATGGAATGAAAAACTGTTTTTT. Amino acid sequence: CASSWGGGWNEKLFF.

This clone was counted a few times. The chain links TRBV7-9 to TRBJ1-2; the D gene is possibly TRBD1 (5 bases). The germline V and J ends were trimmed by 5 bases and 2 bases, with 15 bases remaining between them. CDR3 length equals 15 residues. The V gene's germline CDR1 is SEHNR and CDR2 FQNEAQ (reference sequence). The CDR3 nucleotides are TGTGCCAGCAGCACCCCTGAGCCAGGGAACTATGGCTACACCTTC. This codes for CASSTPEPGNYGYTF. The full variable domain, completed using reference TRBV7-9 and TRBJ1-2, is DTGVSQNPRHKITKRGQNVTFRCDPISEHNRLYWYRQTLGQGPEFLTYFQNEAQLEKSRLLSDRFSAERPKGSFSTLEIQRTEQGDSAMYLCASSTPEPGNYGYTFGSGTRLTVV.

The chain is built from TRBV10-3 and TRBJ1-2; 10 nucleotides line up with TRBD1. Germline V gives CDR1 ENHRY, CDR2 SYGVKD. V lost 6 bases, J lost 12 bases, and 13 bases stayed unmatched. The CDR3 spans 14 residues. CDR3 sequence: CAIRAGTGVKVDTF. The DNA for the CDR3 is TGTGCCATCAGGGCCGGGACAGGGGTGAAAGTAGACACCTTC.

The rearrangement uses TRBV14 and TRBJ2-3; D may be TRBD2 (7 bases). V gave up 8 bases and J gave up 3 bases, with 12 bases separating them. This CDR3 comprises 13 residues. In germline, CDR1 is SGHDN, CDR2 FVKESK. CDR3 residues: CASAGGATDTQYF. The CDR3 bases are TGTGCCAGCGCTGGGGGGGCGACAGATACGCAGTATTTT.

This clone showed up just once. This chain links TRBV5-1 with TRBJ1-2, with D unclear. The germline V and J ends were trimmed by 4 bases and 8 bases, with 12 bases remaining between them. The CDR3 length is 12 residues. Per germline, CDR1 SGHRS and CDR2 YFSETQ. In DNA, the CDR3 is TGCGCCAGCAGCCCGGACGGAGGAGGCTACACCTTC. Amino acids: CASSPDGGGYTF.

A few counts support this clone. The CDR3 spells CASSEQGLASTDTQYF. The CDR3 region has the DNA TGTGCCAGCAGTGAACAGGGACTAGCGAGCACAGATACGCAGTATTTT. V gene TRBV2 combines with J gene TRBJ2-3; 10 nucleotides agree with TRBD2. In germline, CDR1 is SNHLY, CDR2 FYNNEI. The CDR3 runs 16 residues. V shed 2 bases and J 0 bases; nucleotides not matched to a gene: 2.

CDR3 sequence reads: CASSPNDRQGGYEQYF. As DNA, the CDR3 is TGTGCCAGCAGTCCGAACGATCGACAGGGGGGCTACGAGCAGTACTTC. The chain is built from TRBV27 and TRBJ2-7, with 9 bases aligning to TRBD1. With 5 bases clipped from V and 3 bases from J, the junction kept 11 bases outside the gene matches. CDR3 length: 16 amino acids. The germline V gene encodes CDR1 MNHEY and CDR2 SMNVEV (reference sequence).

This chain connects TRBV9 to TRBJ2-1; 14 bases are shared with TRBD2. Germline V gene lookup returns CDR1 SGDLS and CDR2 YYNGEE. The CDR3 loop spans 13 amino acids. V lost 10 bases and J lost 12; bases outside the gene matches: 9. The CDR3 DNA reads as TGTGCCTCCTCGCGACTAGCGGGGGGGCGGCAGTTCTTC. Amino acids: CASSRLAGGRQFF.

The rearrangement uses TRBV27 and TRBJ1-5; D remains unclear. This CDR3 has 14 amino acids. The germline V gene encodes CDR1 MNHEY and CDR2 SMNVEV (reference sequence). V was trimmed by 5 bases and J by 4 bases, leaving 12 bases between them. CDR3 in DNA: TGTGCCAGCAGTGGAACGGCGGTTAATCAGCCCCAGCATTTT. Residues: CASSGTAVNQPQHF.